This T cell receptor beta chain was found in a study of blood T cell repertoires in COVID-19. Study as a whole: From the United States, Italy and Spain came samples of acute and convalescent COVID-19. PBMCs, B-cell-depleted T cells, or T cells provided the cDNA or gDNA that made up the material.

Per the authors' pipeline: It was from reference gene primer amplification that nucleated cell counts were estimated. TCRdb's copy holds only in-frame clones and misses some; the assay was immunoSEQ multiplex PCR. For V, J and clone size, that table is used; D and trimming come from the DNA. The sample includes over 55,000 clones, about 80% of them seen just once. From germline, CDR1 is LNHDA and CDR2 SQIVND (reference sequence). With 6 bases clipped from V and 7 bases from J, the junction kept 16 bases outside the gene matches. The CDR3 is 18 amino acids. The rearrangement links TRBV19 to TRBJ2-1, with 12 nucleotides matching TRBD2. The sequence was obtained from a woman in her 70s with acute or convalescent COVID-19. Sequenced: peripheral blood. DNA for the CDR3: TGTGCCAGTAGCCTGACCCAACTAACTAGCGGGGGGTGGAATGAGCAGTTCTTC. This codes for CASSLTQLTSGGWNEQFF.